A selection of T cell receptor beta chains follows, all from one sample in a study of blood T cell repertoires in COVID-19. The method was immunoSEQ multiplex PCR; TCRdb's version includes in-frame clones alone and lacks a portion of them. The data contain more than 150,000 clones, 87% of them seen just once; the ten biggest clones take up about 6.5%. The sequenced sample was PBMCs or T cells enriched from blood (not recorded which). The receptors come from a woman aged 50 to 60 who had recovered from COVID-19. The CDR3 runs from the conserved cysteine through the conserved F or W. D genes are given only for firm matches. Clone sizes are given selectively: once, few, many, or a class where the clone is expanded.

v_gene: TRBV9
j_gene: TRBJ1-2
d_gene: .
abundance: .
CDR3aa: CASSVTGGYNYGYTF
CDR3nt: TGTGCCAGCAGCGTAACTGGAGGGTATAACTATGGCTACACCTTC

v_gene: TRBV18
j_gene: TRBJ2-1
d_gene: .
abundance: once
CDR3aa: CASSPPVVRQNEQFF
CDR3nt: TGTGCCAGCTCACCACCGGTCGTGAGACAGAATGAGCAGTTCTTC

v_gene: TRBV7-8
j_gene: TRBJ2-7
d_gene: TRBD1
abundance: .
CDR3aa: CASSLAPQGAYEQYF
CDR3nt: TGTGCCAGCAGCTTAGCTCCCCAGGGGGCCTACGAGCAGTACTTC

v_gene: TRBV4-2
j_gene: TRBJ1-1
d_gene: TRBD1
abundance: .
CDR3aa: CASSQADRGNTEAFF
CDR3nt: TGTGCCAGCAGCCAAGCGGACAGGGGAAACACTGAAGCTTTCTTT

v_gene: TRBV29-1
j_gene: TRBJ1-3
d_gene: TRBD1
abundance: .
CDR3aa: CSVGIGTGNGNTIYF
CDR3nt: TGCAGCGTTGGAATCGGGACAGGGAATGGAAACACCATATATTTT

v_gene: TRBV29-1
j_gene: TRBJ1-1
d_gene: .
abundance: .
CDR3aa: CSGNTGTTGTEAFF
CDR3nt: TGCAGCGGGAACACCGGGACAACGGGCACTGAAGCTTTCTTT

v_gene: TRBV4-1
j_gene: TRBJ1-5
d_gene: TRBD1
abundance: .
CDR3aa: CASSRQGDQPQHF
CDR3nt: TGCGCCAGCAGCAGACAGGGGGATCAGCCCCAGCATTTT

v_gene: TRBV2
j_gene: TRBJ1-5
d_gene: TRBD1
abundance: .
CDR3aa: CASSARGQQPQHF
CDR3nt: TGTGCCAGCAGTGCCAGGGGGCAACAGCCCCAGCATTTT

v_gene: TRBV11-2
j_gene: TRBJ2-7
d_gene: TRBD1
abundance: .
CDR3aa: CASSLVTGGSYEQYF
CDR3nt: TGTGCCAGCAGCTTAGTAACAGGGGGTTCCTACGAGCAGTACTTC

v_gene: TRBV5-1
j_gene: TRBJ2-7
d_gene: .
abundance: .
CDR3aa: CASSLDWQEQYF
CDR3nt: TGCGCCAGCAGCTTGGATTGGCAAGAGCAGTACTTC

v_gene: TRBV7-2
j_gene: TRBJ2-3
d_gene: TRBD2
abundance: .
CDR3aa: CASSETSGRALETDTQYF
CDR3nt: TGTGCCAGCAGCGAAACTAGCGGGAGGGCCTTAGAGACAGATACGCAGTATTTT

v_gene: TRBV4-1
j_gene: TRBJ1-6
d_gene: .
abundance: .
CDR3aa: CASSLDGGVSPLHF
CDR3nt: TGCGCCAGCAGCCTAGATGGGGGGGTATCACCCCTCCACTTT

v_gene: TRBV27
j_gene: TRBJ2-5
d_gene: TRBD1
abundance: once
CDR3aa: CASSDRGDPQETQYF
CDR3nt: TGTGCCAGCAGCGACAGGGGGGACCCCCAAGAGACCCAGTACTTC

v_gene: TRBV4-1
j_gene: TRBJ2-2
d_gene: TRBD2
abundance: .
CDR3aa: CASSRGGSGSGELFF
CDR3nt: TGCGCCAGCAGCCGGGGCGGGAGTGGGTCCGGGGAGCTGTTTTTT

v_gene: TRBV7-8
j_gene: TRBJ2-3
d_gene: .
abundance: .
CDR3aa: CASSPSRVSTDTQYF
CDR3nt: TGTGCCAGCAGCCCCAGCAGGGTTAGCACAGATACGCAGTATTTT

v_gene: TRBV4-3
j_gene: TRBJ2-3
d_gene: TRBD1
abundance: .
CDR3aa: CASSQEEGQGADTQYF
CDR3nt: TGCGCCAGCAGCCAAGAAGAAGGCCAGGGGGCGGATACGCAGTATTTT

v_gene: TRBV19
j_gene: TRBJ2-3
d_gene: TRBD2
abundance: .
CDR3aa: CASRKPPGLATDTQYF
CDR3nt: TGTGCCAGTAGGAAACCACCCGGACTAGCAACTGATACGCAGTATTTT

v_gene: TRBV30
j_gene: TRBJ2-5
d_gene: TRBD2
abundance: .
CDR3aa: CAWSPPGRRTQETQYF
CDR3nt: TGTGCCTGGAGTCCCCCCGGGAGGAGAACCCAAGAGACCCAGTACTTC

v_gene: TRBV11-2
j_gene: TRBJ2-7
d_gene: TRBD2
abundance: .
CDR3aa: CASSLVSSGSYEQYF
CDR3nt: TGTGCCAGCAGCTTAGTGTCAAGCGGGAGTTACGAGCAGTACTTC

v_gene: TRBV18
j_gene: TRBJ1-2
d_gene: TRBD1
abundance: .
CDR3aa: CASSRDSNYGYTF
CDR3nt: TGTGCCAGCTCACGGGACAGCAACTATGGCTACACCTTC